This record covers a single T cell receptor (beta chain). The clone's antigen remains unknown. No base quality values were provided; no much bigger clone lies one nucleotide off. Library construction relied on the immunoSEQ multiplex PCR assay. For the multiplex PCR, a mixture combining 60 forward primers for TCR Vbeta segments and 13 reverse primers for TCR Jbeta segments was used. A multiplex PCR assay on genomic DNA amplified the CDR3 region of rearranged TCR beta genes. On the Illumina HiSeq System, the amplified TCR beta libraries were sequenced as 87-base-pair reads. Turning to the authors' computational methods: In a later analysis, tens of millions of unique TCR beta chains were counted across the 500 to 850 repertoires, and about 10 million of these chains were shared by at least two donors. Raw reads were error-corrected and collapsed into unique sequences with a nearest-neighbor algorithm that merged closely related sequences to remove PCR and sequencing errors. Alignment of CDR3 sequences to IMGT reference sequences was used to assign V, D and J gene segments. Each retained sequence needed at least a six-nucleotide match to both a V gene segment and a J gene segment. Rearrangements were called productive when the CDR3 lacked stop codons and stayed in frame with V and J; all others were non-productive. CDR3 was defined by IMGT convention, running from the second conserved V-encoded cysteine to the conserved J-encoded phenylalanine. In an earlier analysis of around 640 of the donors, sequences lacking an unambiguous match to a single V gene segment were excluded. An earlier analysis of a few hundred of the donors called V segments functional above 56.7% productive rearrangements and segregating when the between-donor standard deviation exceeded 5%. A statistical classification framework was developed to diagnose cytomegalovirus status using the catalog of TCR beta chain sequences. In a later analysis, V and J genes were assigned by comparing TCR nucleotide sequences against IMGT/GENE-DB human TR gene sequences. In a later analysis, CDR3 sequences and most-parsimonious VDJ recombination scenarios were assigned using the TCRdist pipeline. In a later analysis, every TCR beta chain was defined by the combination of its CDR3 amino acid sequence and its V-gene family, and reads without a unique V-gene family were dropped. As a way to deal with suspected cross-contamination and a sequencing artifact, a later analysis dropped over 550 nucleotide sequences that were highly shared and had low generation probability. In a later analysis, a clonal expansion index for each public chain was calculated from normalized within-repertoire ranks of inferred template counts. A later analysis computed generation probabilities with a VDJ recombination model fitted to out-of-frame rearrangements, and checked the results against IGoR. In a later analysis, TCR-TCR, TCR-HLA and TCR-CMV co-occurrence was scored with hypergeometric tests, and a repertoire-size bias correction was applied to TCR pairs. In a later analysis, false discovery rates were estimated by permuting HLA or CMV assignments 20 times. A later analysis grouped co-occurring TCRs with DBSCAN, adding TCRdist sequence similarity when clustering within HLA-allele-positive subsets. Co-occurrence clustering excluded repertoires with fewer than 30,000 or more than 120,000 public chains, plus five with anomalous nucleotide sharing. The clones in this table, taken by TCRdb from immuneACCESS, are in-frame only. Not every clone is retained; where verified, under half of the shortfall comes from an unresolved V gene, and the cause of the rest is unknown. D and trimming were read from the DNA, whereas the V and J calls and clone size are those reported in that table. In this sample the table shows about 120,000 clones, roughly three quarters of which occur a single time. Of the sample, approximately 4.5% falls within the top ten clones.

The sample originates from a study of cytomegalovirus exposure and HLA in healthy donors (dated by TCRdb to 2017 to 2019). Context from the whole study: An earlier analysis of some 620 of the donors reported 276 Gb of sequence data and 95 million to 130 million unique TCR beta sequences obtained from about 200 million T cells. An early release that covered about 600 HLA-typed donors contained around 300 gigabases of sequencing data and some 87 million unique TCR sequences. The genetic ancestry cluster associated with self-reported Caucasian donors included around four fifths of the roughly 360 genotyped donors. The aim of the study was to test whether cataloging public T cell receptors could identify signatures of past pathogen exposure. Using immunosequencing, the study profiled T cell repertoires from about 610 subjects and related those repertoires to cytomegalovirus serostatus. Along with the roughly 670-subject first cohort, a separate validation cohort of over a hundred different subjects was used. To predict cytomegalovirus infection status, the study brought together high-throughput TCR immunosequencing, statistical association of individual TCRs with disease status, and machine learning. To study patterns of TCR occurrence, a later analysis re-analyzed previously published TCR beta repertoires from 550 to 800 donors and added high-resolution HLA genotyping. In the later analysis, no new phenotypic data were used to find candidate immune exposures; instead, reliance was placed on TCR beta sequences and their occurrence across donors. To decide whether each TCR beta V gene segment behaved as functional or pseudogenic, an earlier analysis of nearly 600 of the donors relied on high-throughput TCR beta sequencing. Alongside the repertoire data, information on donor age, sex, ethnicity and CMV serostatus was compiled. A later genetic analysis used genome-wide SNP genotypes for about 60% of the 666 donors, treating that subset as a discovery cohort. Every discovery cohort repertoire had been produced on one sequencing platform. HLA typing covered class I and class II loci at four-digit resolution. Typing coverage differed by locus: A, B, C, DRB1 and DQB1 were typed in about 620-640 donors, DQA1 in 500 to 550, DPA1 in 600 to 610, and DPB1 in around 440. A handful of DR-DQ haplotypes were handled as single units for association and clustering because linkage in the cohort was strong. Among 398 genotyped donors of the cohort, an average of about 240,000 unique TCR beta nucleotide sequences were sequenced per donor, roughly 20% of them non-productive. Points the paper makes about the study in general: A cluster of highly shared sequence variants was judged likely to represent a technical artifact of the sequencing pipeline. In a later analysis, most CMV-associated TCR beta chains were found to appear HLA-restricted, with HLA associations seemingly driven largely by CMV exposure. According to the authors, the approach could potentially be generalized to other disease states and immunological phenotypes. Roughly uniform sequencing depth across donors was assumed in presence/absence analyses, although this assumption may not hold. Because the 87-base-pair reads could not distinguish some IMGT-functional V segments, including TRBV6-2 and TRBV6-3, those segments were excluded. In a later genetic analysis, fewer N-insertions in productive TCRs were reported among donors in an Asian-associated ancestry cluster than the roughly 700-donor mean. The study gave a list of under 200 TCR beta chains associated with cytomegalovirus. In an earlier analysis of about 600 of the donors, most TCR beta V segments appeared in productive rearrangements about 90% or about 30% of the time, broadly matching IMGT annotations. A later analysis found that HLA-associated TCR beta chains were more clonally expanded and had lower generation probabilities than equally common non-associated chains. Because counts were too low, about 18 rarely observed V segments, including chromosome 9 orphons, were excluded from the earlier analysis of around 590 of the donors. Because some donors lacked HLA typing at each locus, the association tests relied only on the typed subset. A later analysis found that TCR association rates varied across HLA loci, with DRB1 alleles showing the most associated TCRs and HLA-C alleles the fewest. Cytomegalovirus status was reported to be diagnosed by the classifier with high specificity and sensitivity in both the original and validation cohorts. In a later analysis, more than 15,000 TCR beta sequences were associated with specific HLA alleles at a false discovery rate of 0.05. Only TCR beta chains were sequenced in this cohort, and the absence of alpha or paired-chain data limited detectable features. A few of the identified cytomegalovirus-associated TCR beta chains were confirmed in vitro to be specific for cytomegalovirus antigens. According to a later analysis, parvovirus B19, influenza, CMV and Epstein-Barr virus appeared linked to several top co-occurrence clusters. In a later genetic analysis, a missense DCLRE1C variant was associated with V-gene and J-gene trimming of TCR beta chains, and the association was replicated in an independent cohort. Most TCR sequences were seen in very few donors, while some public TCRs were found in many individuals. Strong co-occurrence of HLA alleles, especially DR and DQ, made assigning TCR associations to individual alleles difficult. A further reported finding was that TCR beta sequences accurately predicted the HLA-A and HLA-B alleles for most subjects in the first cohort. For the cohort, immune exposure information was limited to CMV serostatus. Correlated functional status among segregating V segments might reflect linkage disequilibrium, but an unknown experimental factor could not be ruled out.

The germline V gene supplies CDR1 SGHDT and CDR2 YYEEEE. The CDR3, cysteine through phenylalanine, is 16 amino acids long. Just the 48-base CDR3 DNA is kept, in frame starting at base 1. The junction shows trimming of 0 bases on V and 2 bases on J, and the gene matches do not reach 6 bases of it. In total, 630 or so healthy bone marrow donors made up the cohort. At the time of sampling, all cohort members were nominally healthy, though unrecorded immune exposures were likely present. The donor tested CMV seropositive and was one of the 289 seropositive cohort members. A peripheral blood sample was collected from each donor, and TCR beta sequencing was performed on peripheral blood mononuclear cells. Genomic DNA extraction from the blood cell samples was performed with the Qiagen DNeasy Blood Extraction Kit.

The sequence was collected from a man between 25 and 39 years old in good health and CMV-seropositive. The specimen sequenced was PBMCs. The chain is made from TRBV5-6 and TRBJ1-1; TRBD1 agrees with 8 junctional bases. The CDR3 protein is CASSLGPQGANTEAFF. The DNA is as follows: TGTGCCAGCAGCTTGGGCCCCCAGGGGGCTAACACTGAAGCTTTCTTT.